Each of the 23 T cell receptor beta chains below was sequenced from the same sample in a study of T cell responses to AZD1222 COVID-19 vaccine. Here immunoSEQ multiplex PCR was the method, and the copy in TCRdb shows in-frame clones only, minus some. Here the sample spans over 110,000 clones, 90% to 95% being singletons. The source material was peripheral blood, sampled on day 0 of AZD1222 vaccination. All receptors derive from an adult in good health.

The chain carries TRBV6-5 and TRBJ1-4, with 9 bases identical to TRBD1. Germline CDR1 MNHEY, CDR2 SVGAGI. This CDR3 is 14 amino acids long. The junction had 5 bases not matched to a gene; V was cut back by 7 bases and J by 5 bases. The CDR3 spells CASISGTGNEKLFF. For the CDR3, the DNA is TGTGCCAGCATATCCGGGACAGGGAATGAAAAACTGTTTTTT.

V and J are TRBV15 and TRBJ1-3; D is ambiguous. The germline CDR1 and CDR2 sequences are LNHNV and YYDKDF (reference sequence). The germline V and J ends were trimmed by 1 base and 8 bases, with 15 bases remaining between them. The length of the CDR3 is 15 residues. The CDR3 region is CATSRARGRADTIYF. The CDR3 DNA reads as TGTGCCACCAGCAGAGCGCGGGGAAGGGCTGACACCATATATTTT.

The rearrangement links TRBV7-9 to TRBJ2-2, with 10 positions matching TRBD1. Per the germline V gene, CDR1 is SEHNR and CDR2 is FQNEAQ (reference sequence). V lost 5 bases, J lost 4 bases, and 13 bases stayed unmatched. The CDR3 consists of 18 residues. The CDR3 sequence: CASSPNLPGQGPTGELFF. CDR3 DNA sequence: TGTGCCAGCAGCCCTAATTTACCGGGACAGGGGCCCACCGGGGAGCTGTTTTTT.

The chain couples TRBV10-3 to TRBJ2-1; a weak D match, TRBD1 (6 bases). CDR1 is ENHRY, CDR2 SYGVKD, per germline. This CDR3 region has 12 residues. Trimming took off 10 bases at V and 6 bases at J, with 13 bases between the two ends. CDR3 amino acids: CATLQGRNEQFF. The DNA for the CDR3 is TGTGCCACCCTACAGGGCCGCAATGAGCAGTTCTTC.

This chain joins TRBV7-6 and TRBJ2-7; D might be TRBD1 or TRBD2, each matching 6 bases. Trimming took 0 bases from V and 1 from J, leaving 10 bases between them. Germline values: CDR1 SGHVS, CDR2 FNYEAQ. The CDR3 length is 15 residues. DNA for the CDR3: TGTGCCAGCAGCTTAGCGATAGGGGGGTCCTACGAGCAGTACTTC. As protein: CASSLAIGGSYEQYF.

The chain carries TRBV30 and TRBJ2-7; D unresolved. Germline loops: CDR1 GTSNPN, CDR2 SVGIG (reference sequence). The CDR3 has 13 residues. V lost 2 bases and J 0 bases, leaving 8 bases between the germline ends. This chain's CDR3 is CAWSITDSYEQYF. CDR3 bases: TGTGCCTGGAGTATCACCGACTCCTACGAGCAGTACTTC.

This rearrangement joins TRBV4-3 to TRBJ2-7; TRBD1 might be the D (6 bases). Trimming took off 1 base at V and 4 bases at J, with 14 bases between the two ends. The CDR3 covers 15 residues. Germline CDR1 LGHNA, CDR2 YSLEER. In DNA, the CDR3 is TGCGCCAGCAGCCAAGGTGGGCAGGGGTTGTACGAGCAGTACTTC. It encodes CASSQGGQGLYEQYF.

The chain has TRBV11-2 and TRBJ1-2; D is ambiguous. The germline V gene encodes CDR1 SGHAT and CDR2 FQNNGV. The ends were cut back, 3 bases at V and 2 bases at J, with 13 bases in the middle. CDR3 length: 15 amino acids. CDR3 nucleotides: TGTGCCAGCAGCTTTGCGGCAGGAACCAACTATGGCTACACCTTC. It specifies CASSFAAGTNYGYTF.

The chain carries TRBV9 and TRBJ1-2; no definite D call. From germline, CDR1 is SGDLS and CDR2 YYNGEE. Trimming pared 0 bases from V and 10 bases from J, leaving 19 bases between. The CDR3 runs to 15 residues. The CDR3 loop is CASSVGGLGYGAYTF. As DNA, the CDR3 is TGTGCCAGCAGCGTAGGGGGTCTCGGCTATGGAGCCTACACCTTC.

V is TRBV5-5 and J is TRBJ1-1; no definite D call. Germline loops: CDR1 SGHKS, CDR2 YYEKEE (reference sequence). V lost 0 bases and J lost 3, with 6 bases in between. CDR3 length: 13 residues. In DNA, the CDR3 is TGTGCCAGCAGCTTGGTGGCAGACACTGAAGCTTTCTTT. Translating it yields CASSLVADTEAFF. Drawing the rest from reference TRBV5-5 and TRBJ1-1, the complete variable domain is DAGVTQSPTHLIKTRGQQVTLRCSPISGHKSVSWYQQVLGQGPQFIFQYYEKEERGRGNFPDRFSARQFPNYSSELNVNALLLGDSALYLCASSLVADTEAFFGQGTRLTVV.

The chain carries TRBV2 and TRBJ2-5; 10 bases line up with TRBD1. The CDR3 covers 16 residues. Germline CDR1 and CDR2: SNHLY and FYNNEI. With 5 bases clipped from V and 5 bases from J, the junction kept 11 bases outside the gene matches. The CDR3, as DNA: TGTGCCAGCAGTACTAACCCGGGACAGGGGAAGGAGACCCAGTACTTC. This translates into CASSTNPGQGKETQYF. Full variable domain (remainder filled in from reference TRBV2 and TRBJ2-5): EPEVTQTPSHQVTQMGQEVILRCVPISNHLYFYWYRQILGQKVEFLVSFYNNEISEKSEIFDDQFSVERPDGSNFTLKIRSTKLEDSAMYFCASSTNPGQGKETQYFGPGTRLLVL.

Remarks on this clone: Different DNA sequences within this sample yield the same CDR3. CDR3 region: CASSPGRTDTQYF. CDR3 nucleotides: TGCGCCAGCAGCCCCGGGCGCACAGATACGCAGTATTTT. V and J are TRBV5-1 and TRBJ2-3; D remains unclear. The germline V gene has CDR1 SGHRS and CDR2 YFSETQ. With 4 bases removed from V and 1 base from J, the gap between germline ends came to 7 bases. The CDR3 is made up of 13 amino acids.

This sequence joins TRBV7-9 and TRBJ2-1; 8 bases fit TRBD2. The germline CDR1 and CDR2 sequences are SEHNR and FQNEAQ (reference sequence). Trimming removed 4 bases from V and 11 bases from J; junction bases left unmatched: 4. There are 12 residues in the CDR3. The CDR3 is CASSSGGEQQFF. In DNA, the CDR3 is TGTGCCAGCAGCTCCGGGGGGGAGCAGCAGTTCTTC.

The chain recombines TRBV11-2 with TRBJ2-4; D is ambiguous. Germline V gives CDR1 SGHAT, CDR2 FQNNGV. CDR3 length: 13 residues. V was clipped by 5 bases and J by 2 bases, with 7 bases between them. The CDR3: CASSRGTKNIQYF. CDR3 DNA sequence: TGTGCCAGCAGCCGAGGAACCAAAAACATTCAGTACTTC.

This chain links TRBV30 with TRBJ1-1; D ambiguous. Germline V gene sequence: CDR1 GTSNPN, CDR2 SVGIG (reference sequence). The V gene lost 2 bases and the J gene lost 4 bases, with 8 bases spanning the gap. The CDR3 loop spans 12 amino acids. The CDR3 loop is CAWSPTSTEAFF. CDR3 nucleotides: TGTGCCTGGAGTCCTACGAGCACTGAAGCTTTCTTT.

This chain joins TRBV19 and TRBJ1-4; D not resolved. Germline loops: CDR1 LNHDA, CDR2 SQIVND (reference sequence). Trimming removed 6 bases from V and 8 bases from J, with 7 bases in between. The CDR3 consists of 11 residues. CDR3: CASSFGEKLFF. The CDR3 coding sequence is TGTGCCAGTAGCTTTGGGGAAAAACTGTTTTTT. The complete variable domain, with remaining parts taken from reference TRBV19 and TRBJ1-4, reads DGGITQSPKYLFRKEGQNVTLSCEQNLNHDAMYWYRQDPGQGLRLIYYSQIVNDFQKGDIAEGYSVSREKKESFPLTVTSAQKNPTAFYLCASSFGEKLFFGSGTQLSVL.

V usage is TRBV6-5 and J usage is TRBJ1-5; possibly TRBD1 for D (5 bases). Per the germline V gene, CDR1 is MNHEY and CDR2 is SVGAGI. This CDR3 is built from 13 residues. V lost 0 bases and J 7 bases, leaving 7 bases between the germline ends. CDR3: CASSYSKGQPQHF. CDR3 sequence (DNA): TGTGCCAGCAGTTACTCAAAGGGGCAGCCCCAGCATTTT.

The genes are TRBV7-9 and TRBJ1-2; tentative D call: TRBD1 (5 bases). The CDR3 length is 13 residues. The germline V gene encodes CDR1 SEHNR and CDR2 FQNEAQ (reference sequence). V was trimmed by 4 bases and J by 8 bases, leaving 14 bases between them. The CDR3: CASSSREGRGYTF. DNA for the CDR3: TGTGCCAGCAGCTCCCGGGAGGGACGGGGCTACACCTTC.

V is TRBV29-1 and J is TRBJ1-2; D is perhaps TRBD1 (5 bases). The length of the CDR3 is 12 residues. V lost 4 bases, J lost 5 bases, and 11 bases lay in between. Germline CDR1 and CDR2: SQVTM and ANQGSEA. The CDR3 reads CSVVSGPYGYTF. The CDR3 DNA sequence: TGCAGCGTTGTTTCGGGACCTTATGGCTACACCTTC.

V usage is TRBV2 and J usage is TRBJ1-2; D might be TRBD1 (6 bases). The V gene's germline CDR1 is SNHLY and CDR2 FYNNEI. CDR3 length: 13 residues. Trimming took off 4 bases at V and 8 bases at J, with 14 bases between the two ends. The CDR3 coding sequence is TGTGCCAGCAGTGGGGGGGCCAGGGACGGCTACACCTTC. Translated: CASSGGARDGYTF.

V is TRBV5-1 and J is TRBJ2-1, with D possibly TRBD1 on 5 matching bases. This CDR3 is 14 amino acids long. Germline CDR1 SGHRS, CDR2 YFSETQ. Trimming left V 2 bases short and J 3 bases short, with 9 bases between. DNA of the CDR3: TGCGCCAGCAGCTTCCAGGGCCGCTACAATGAGCAGTTCTTC. It encodes CASSFQGRYNEQFF.

V usage is TRBV12-3 or TRBV12-4 and J usage is TRBJ2-1; D call uncertain. CDR3 size: 13 residues. V was trimmed by 1 base and J by 8 bases, leaving 9 bases between them. CDR3 protein: CASSLGWRDEQFF. For the CDR3, the DNA is TGTGCCAGCAGTTTAGGCTGGCGAGATGAGCAGTTCTTC.

As for this clone: Other DNA sequences within the sample encode an identical CDR3. The chain carries TRBV7-9 and TRBJ1-1; tentatively, D is TRBD1 (6 bases). V lost 5 bases, J lost 4 bases, and 17 bases lay in between. The V gene's germline CDR1 is SEHNR and CDR2 FQNEAQ (reference sequence). The CDR3 has 15 residues. CDR3 DNA: TGTGCCAGCAGCGCCGTGGGGGGGCGCGGCACTGAAGCTTTCTTT. Protein product: CASSAVGGRGTEAFF.